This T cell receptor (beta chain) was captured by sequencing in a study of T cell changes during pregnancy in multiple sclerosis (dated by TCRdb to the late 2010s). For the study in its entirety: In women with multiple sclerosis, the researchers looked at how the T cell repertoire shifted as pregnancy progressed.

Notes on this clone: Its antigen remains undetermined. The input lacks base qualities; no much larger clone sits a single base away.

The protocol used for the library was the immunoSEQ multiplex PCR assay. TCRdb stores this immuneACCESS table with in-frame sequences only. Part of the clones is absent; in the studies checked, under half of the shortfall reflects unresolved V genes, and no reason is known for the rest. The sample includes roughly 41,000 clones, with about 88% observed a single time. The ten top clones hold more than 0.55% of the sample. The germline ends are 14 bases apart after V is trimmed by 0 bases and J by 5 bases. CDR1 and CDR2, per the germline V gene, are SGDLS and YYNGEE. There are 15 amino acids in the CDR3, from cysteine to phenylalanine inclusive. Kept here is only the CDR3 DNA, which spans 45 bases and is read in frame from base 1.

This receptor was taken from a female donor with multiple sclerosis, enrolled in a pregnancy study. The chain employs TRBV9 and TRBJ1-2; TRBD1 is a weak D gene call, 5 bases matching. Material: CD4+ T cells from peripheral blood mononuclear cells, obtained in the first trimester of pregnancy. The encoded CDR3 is CASSVGSGGFYGYTF. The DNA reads TGTGCCAGCAGCGTAGGTTCGGGGGGATTTTATGGCTACACCTTC.